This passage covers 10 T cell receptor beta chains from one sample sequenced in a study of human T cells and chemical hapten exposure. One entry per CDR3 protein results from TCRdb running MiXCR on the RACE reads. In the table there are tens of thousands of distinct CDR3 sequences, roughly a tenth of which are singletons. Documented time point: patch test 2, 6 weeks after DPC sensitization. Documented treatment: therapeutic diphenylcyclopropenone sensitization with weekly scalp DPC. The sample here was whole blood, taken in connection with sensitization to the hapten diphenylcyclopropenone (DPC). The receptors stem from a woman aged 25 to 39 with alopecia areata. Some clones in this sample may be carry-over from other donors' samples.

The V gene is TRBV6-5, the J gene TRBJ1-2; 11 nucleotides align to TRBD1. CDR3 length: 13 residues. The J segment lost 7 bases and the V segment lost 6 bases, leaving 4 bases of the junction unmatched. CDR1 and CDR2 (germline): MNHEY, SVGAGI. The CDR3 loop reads CASSWTGGFGYTF. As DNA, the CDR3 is TGTGCCAGCAGCTGGACAGGGGGCTTTGGCTACACCTTC.

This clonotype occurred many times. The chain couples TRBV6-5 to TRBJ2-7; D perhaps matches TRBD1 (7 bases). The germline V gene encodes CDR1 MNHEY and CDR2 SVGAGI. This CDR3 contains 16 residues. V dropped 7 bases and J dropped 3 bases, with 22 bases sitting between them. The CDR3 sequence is CASTKPPRRGDYEQYF. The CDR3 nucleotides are TGTGCCAGCACAAAACCCCCCCGCAGGGGGGACTACGAGCAGTACTTC.

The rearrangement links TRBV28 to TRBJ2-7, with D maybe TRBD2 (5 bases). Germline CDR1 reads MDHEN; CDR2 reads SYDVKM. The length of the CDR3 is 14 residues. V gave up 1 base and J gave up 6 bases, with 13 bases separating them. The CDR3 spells CASSLSAPRGEQYF. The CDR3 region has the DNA TGTGCCAGCAGTTTATCGGCACCCCGGGGCGAGCAGTACTTC.

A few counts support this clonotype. DNA for the CDR3: TGTGCCAGCAGGCCACCGGGACAGAGGTCACCCCTCCACTTT. This sequence encodes CASRPPGQRSPLHF. The chain uses TRBV28 and TRBJ1-6; 7 bases line up with TRBD1. CDR3 length: 14 residues. V dropped 6 bases and J dropped 10; count of bases not matched to a gene: 9. Germline V CDR1 and CDR2: MDHEN, SYDVKM.

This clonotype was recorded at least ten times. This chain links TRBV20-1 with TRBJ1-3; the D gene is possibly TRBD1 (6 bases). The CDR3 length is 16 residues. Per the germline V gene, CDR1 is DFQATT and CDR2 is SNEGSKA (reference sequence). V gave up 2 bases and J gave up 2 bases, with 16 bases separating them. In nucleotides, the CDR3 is TGCAGTGCTAGATCCTCGGGACAAGTCGCTGGAAACACCATATATTTT. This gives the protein CSARSSGQVAGNTIYF.

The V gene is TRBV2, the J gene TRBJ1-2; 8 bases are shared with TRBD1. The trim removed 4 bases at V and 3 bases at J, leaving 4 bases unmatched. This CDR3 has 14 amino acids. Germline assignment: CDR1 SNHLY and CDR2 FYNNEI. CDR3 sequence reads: CASSGTGTDYGYTF. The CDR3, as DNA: TGTGCCAGCAGTGGGACAGGGACTGACTATGGCTACACCTTC.

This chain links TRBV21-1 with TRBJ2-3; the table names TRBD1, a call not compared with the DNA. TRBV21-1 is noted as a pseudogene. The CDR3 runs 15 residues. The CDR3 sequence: CASTPLRSPTDTQYF. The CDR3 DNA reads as TGTGCCAGCACCCCTCTTCGGTCCCCTACAGATACGCAGTATTTT.

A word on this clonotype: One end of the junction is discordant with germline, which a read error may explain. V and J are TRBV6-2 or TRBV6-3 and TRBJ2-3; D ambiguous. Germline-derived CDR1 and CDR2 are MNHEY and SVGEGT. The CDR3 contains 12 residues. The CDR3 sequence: CASSYETDRQYF. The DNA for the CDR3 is TGTGCCAGCAGTTACGAAACAGATAGGCAGTATTTT.

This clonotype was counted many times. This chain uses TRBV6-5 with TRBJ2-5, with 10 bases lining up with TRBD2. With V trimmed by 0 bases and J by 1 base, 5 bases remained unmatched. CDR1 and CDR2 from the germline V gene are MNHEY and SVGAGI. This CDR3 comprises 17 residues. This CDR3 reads CASSYSSSGGRQETQYF. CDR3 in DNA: TGTGCCAGCAGTTACTCGTCTAGCGGGGGACGCCAAGAGACCCAGTACTTC.

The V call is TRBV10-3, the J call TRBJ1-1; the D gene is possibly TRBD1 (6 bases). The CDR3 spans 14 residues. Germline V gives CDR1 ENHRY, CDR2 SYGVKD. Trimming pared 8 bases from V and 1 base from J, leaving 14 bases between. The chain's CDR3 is CAISTGTSNTEAFF. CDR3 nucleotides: TGTGCCATCTCCACCGGGACATCGAACACTGAAGCTTTCTTT.